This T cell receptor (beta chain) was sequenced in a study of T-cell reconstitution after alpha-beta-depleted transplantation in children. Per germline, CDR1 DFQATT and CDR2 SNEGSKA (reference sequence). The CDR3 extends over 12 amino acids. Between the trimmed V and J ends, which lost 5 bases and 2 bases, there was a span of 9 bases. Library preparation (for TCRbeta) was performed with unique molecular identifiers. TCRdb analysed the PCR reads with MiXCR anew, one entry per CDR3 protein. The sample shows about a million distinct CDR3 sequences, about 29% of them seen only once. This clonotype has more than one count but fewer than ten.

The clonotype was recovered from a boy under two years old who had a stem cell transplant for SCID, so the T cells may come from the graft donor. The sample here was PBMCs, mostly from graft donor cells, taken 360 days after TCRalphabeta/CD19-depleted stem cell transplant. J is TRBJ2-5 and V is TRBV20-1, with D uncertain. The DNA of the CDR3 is TGCAGTGCTCTCGAGGCACAAGAGACCCAGTACTTC. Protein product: CSALEAQETQYF.